The 17 T cell receptor beta chains below were found in one sample sequenced in a study of CXCR3-negative and CXCR3-positive naive CD8 T cells. The method, 5' RACE with UMI labels, was used to prepare the TRB cDNA libraries. TCRdb reanalyzed the 5' RACE reads, giving one entry per CDR3 protein sequence and no DNA. The sample holds fewer than 80,000 distinct CDR3 sequences. Sequenced material: naive CXCR3- CD8+ T cells from blood. Subset of the sample: CD45RO-CCR7+CD27+CD95- naive CD8+ T cells lacking CXCR3 (TNR3-). These receptors were taken from a human donor in good health. Some clones in this sample may be carry-over from other donors' samples.

The genes are TRBV10-3 and TRBJ2-3. Germline lookup yields CDR1 ENHRY and CDR2 SYGVKD. The CDR3 totals 15 residues. CDR3 loop: CAISESIVSTDTQYF.

This sequence joins TRBV2 and TRBJ2-7. Germline values: CDR1 SNHLY, CDR2 FYNNEI. CDR3 length equals 13 residues. The CDR3 sequence is CASTYGTSYEQYF.

The chain links TRBV28 to TRBJ2-3; TCRdb returns TRBD2, unconfirmable since there is no DNA. There are 16 residues in the CDR3. CDR1 is MDHEN, CDR2 SYDVKM, per germline. The chain's CDR3 is CASSLLAGDGEDTQYF.

The chain combines TRBV12-3 or TRBV12-4 with TRBJ2-3; TCRdb outputs TRBD1, but without DNA this stays unchecked. The length of the CDR3 is 17 residues. The CDR3: CASSLVSQGPNTDTQYF.

The gene calls are TRBV12-3 or TRBV12-4 and TRBJ2-1; as DNA is missing, the TRBD1 call by TCRdb cannot be tested. CDR3 length equals 13 residues. The CDR3 here is CASGGYPHNEQFF.

The genes are TRBV7-6 and TRBJ2-1. This CDR3 contains 16 residues. Germline CDR1 SGHVS, CDR2 FNYEAQ. CDR3 protein: CASSLGAGASYNEQFF.

The chain has TRBV29-1 and TRBJ2-1. The CDR3 is 11 residues long. Germline V gene sequence: CDR1 SQVTM, CDR2 ANQGSEA. This CDR3 is CSVAIGNEQFF.

This chain links TRBV29-1 with TRBJ2-3; TCRdb lists TRBD2, though no DNA is available to test this call. This CDR3 contains 16 residues. Germline CDR1 and CDR2: SQVTM and ANQGSEA. CDR3 in amino acids: CSVQGLAGGRADTQYF.

The gene calls are TRBV5-1 and TRBJ1-3. Germline V gene lookup returns CDR1 SGHRS and CDR2 YFSETQ. This CDR3 spans 16 amino acids. The CDR3 protein is CASSLDGPVGGNTIYF.

The chain is built from TRBV14 and TRBJ1-1. The CDR3 is 13 residues long. Germline values: CDR1 SGHDN, CDR2 FVKESK. CDR3 in amino acids: CASSQAGYTEAFF. The whole variable domain, remainder taken from reference TRBV14 and TRBJ1-1, is EAGVTQFPSHSVIEKGQTVTLRCDPISGHDNLYWYRRVMGKEIKFLLHFVKESKQDESGMPNNRFLAERTGGTYSTLKVQPAELEDSGVYFCASSQAGYTEAFFGQGTRLTVV.

V usage is TRBV9 and J usage is TRBJ2-5; TCRdb picks TRBD1, but there is no DNA to check that call. Germline V CDR1 and CDR2: SGDLS, YYNGEE. The CDR3 runs 15 residues. CDR3 loop: CASSVDPGQIETQYF.

The chain carries TRBV10-3 and TRBJ1-1; absent DNA, TCRdb's TRBD1 call cannot be checked. This CDR3 has 15 residues. Germline CDR1 ENHRY, CDR2 SYGVKD. CDR3 loop: CAISEQQDSNTEAFF.

The CDR3 reads CASSDGHSSYNEQFF. This chain links TRBV5-1 with TRBJ2-1; TCRdb's assignment of TRBD1 cannot be checked, as there is no DNA. The CDR3 contains 15 residues. Germline CDR1 reads SGHRS; CDR2 reads YFSETQ.

The chain's CDR3 is CASSTKVAVRGTQYF. The gene calls are TRBV5-6 and TRBJ2-5. Germline lookup yields CDR1 SGHDT and CDR2 YYEEEE. The CDR3 length is 15 residues.

V is TRBV5-1 and J is TRBJ2-1; lacking DNA, the TRBD1 call made by TCRdb goes unchecked. The CDR3 runs to 13 residues. Germline CDR1 reads SGHRS; CDR2 reads YFSETQ. CDR3: CATTGVDNNEQFF.

This chain connects TRBV7-3 to TRBJ1-2; TCRdb indicates TRBD1, and absent DNA this call remains unverified. The CDR3 length is 13 residues. From germline, CDR1 is SGHTA and CDR2 FQGTGA. This CDR3 reads CASSLGRGGGYTF.

The V and J genes are TRBV28 and TRBJ2-7; TCRdb lists TRBD2, though no DNA is available to test this call. The CDR3 length is 14 residues. Per germline, CDR1 MDHEN and CDR2 SYDVKM. The CDR3 sequence is CASSLGDSSYEQYF. The complete variable domain, with remaining parts taken from reference TRBV28 and TRBJ2-7, reads DVKVTQSSRYLVKRTGEKVFLECVQDMDHENMFWYRQDPGLGLRLIYFSYDVKMKEKGDIPEGYSVSREKKERFSLILESASTNQTSMYLCASSLGDSSYEQYFGPGTRLTVT.